These 25 T cell receptor beta chains were all obtained from the same sample, sequenced in a study of T cell changes during pregnancy in multiple sclerosis. Clones were read by immunoSEQ multiplex PCR, and TCRdb kept only the in-frame ones, dropping some. The sample includes more than 65,000 clones, more than 90% of them seen just once. Specimen: CD4+ T cells from peripheral blood mononuclear cells, collected before pregnancy. These receptors were taken from a female donor with multiple sclerosis, enrolled in a pregnancy study.

The count of this clone is one. The J gene is TRBJ1-1, the V gene TRBV19; no definite D call. This CDR3 has 15 residues. The germline V gene encodes CDR1 LNHDA and CDR2 SQIVND (reference sequence). V lost 5 bases and J 1 base, leaving 14 bases between the germline ends. The chain's CDR3 is CASSALGRRNTEAFF. For the CDR3, the DNA is TGTGCCAGTAGTGCCTTGGGGAGGAGGAACACTGAAGCTTTCTTT.

J is TRBJ1-2 and V is TRBV25-1; TRBD1 agrees at 8 bases. The V and J ends lost 2 bases and 7 bases, in that order; junction bases with no gene match: 12. The CDR3 has 16 amino acids. Germline CDR1 MGHDK, CDR2 SYGVNS. The DNA of the CDR3 is TGTGCCAGCAGTGAACCCTCCCCGACAGGGGCTACTGGCTACACCTTC. This translates into CASSEPSPTGATGYTF.

This clone appeared a single time. The rearrangement joins TRBV5-1 to TRBJ2-3; TRBD2 matches 9 bases. V gave up 2 bases and J gave up 8 bases; unmatched junction bases: 9. This CDR3 has 15 amino acids. Germline loops: CDR1 SGHRS, CDR2 YFSETQ. The CDR3 here is CASSFGLAGSGTQYF. The CDR3 DNA follows: TGCGCCAGCAGCTTTGGCCTAGCGGGGTCGGGTACGCAGTATTTT.

The chain carries TRBV28 and TRBJ2-1, with 11 bases matching TRBD2. The CDR3 loop spans 17 amino acids. CDR1 is MDHEN and CDR2 is SYDVKM in the germline V gene. V lost 5 bases to trimming and J lost 7 bases; unmatched junction nucleotides: 13. The CDR3 region has the DNA TGTGCCAGCAGTACCAACTTAGCGGGAGGGCCCCGGAATGAGCAGTTCTTC. This encodes CASSTNLAGGPRNEQFF.

The rearrangement uses TRBV5-6 and TRBJ1-1, with D possibly TRBD1 on 5 matching bases. Germline values: CDR1 SGHDT, CDR2 YYEEEE. V was trimmed by 0 bases and J by 10 bases, leaving 7 bases between them. The CDR3 runs to 11 residues. CDR3: CASSLGGAAFF. DNA for the CDR3: TGTGCCAGCAGCTTGGGGGGCGCAGCTTTCTTT.

The chain combines TRBV11-3 with TRBJ2-5, with D perhaps TRBD2 (6 bases). CDR3 length equals 13 residues. Deletions cut 4 bases from V and 5 bases from J, with 11 bases between. Per germline, CDR1 SGHNT and CDR2 YENEEA. The CDR3 DNA is TGTGCCAGCAGCTCTACCCGGGGGGAGACCCAGTACTTC. Amino acid sequence: CASSSTRGETQYF.

The gene calls are TRBV29-1 and TRBJ2-5; 7 positions agree with TRBD1. Germline V gene lookup returns CDR1 SQVTM and CDR2 ANQGSEA. Losses at the gene ends were 6 bases for V and 1 base for J; bases not matched to a gene: 2. The CDR3 is 12 residues long. The CDR3 loop reads CSVRQGQETQYF. The CDR3 DNA is TGCAGCGTACGACAGGGCCAAGAGACCCAGTACTTC.

This chain links TRBV7-3 with TRBJ2-2, with D uncertain. V lost 1 base to trimming and J lost 6 bases, with 6 bases between them. In germline, CDR1 is SGHTA, CDR2 FQGTGA. The CDR3 covers 13 residues. The CDR3 spells CASSLNPSGELFF. CDR3 nucleotide sequence: TGTGCCAGCAGCTTAAATCCTTCCGGGGAGCTGTTTTTT. The full variable domain, in which reference TRBV7-3 and TRBJ2-2 provide the parts outside the CDR3, is GAGVSQTPSNKVTEKGKYVELRCDPISGHTALYWYRQSLGQGPEFLIYFQGTGAADDSGLPNDRFFAVRPEGSVSTLKIQRTERGDSAVYLCASSLNPSGELFFGEGSRLTVL.

This clone appeared once. V usage is TRBV18 and J usage is TRBJ1-5; 8 positions match TRBD1. Germline V lookup: CDR1 KGHSH, CDR2 LQKENI. CDR3 length equals 14 residues. The trim removed 7 bases at V and 4 bases at J, leaving 6 bases unmatched. The CDR3 bases are TGTGCCAGCTGTACCGGGACAGGTAATCAGCCCCAGCATTTT. Translating it yields CASCTGTGNQPQHF.

The chain combines TRBV30 with TRBJ1-5; D is perhaps TRBD1 (6 bases). Per the germline V gene, CDR1 is GTSNPN and CDR2 is SVGIG (reference sequence). V gave up 1 base and J gave up 0 bases, with 19 bases separating them. The CDR3 loop spans 18 amino acids. The CDR3 nucleotides are TGTGCCTGGAGTGAGGGGACACAACCCCCGTATAGCAATCAGCCCCAGCATTTT. Encoded protein: CAWSEGTQPPYSNQPQHF.

This clone came up once. The chain employs TRBV18 and TRBJ2-6; D is ambiguous. This CDR3 has 14 amino acids. Germline V CDR1 and CDR2: KGHSH, LQKENI. Trimming pared 6 bases from V and 4 bases from J, leaving 10 bases between. The CDR3 is CASSLKSGANVLTF. CDR3 DNA: TGTGCCAGCTCCCTCAAGAGCGGGGCCAACGTCCTGACTTTC.

This chain links TRBV5-1 with TRBJ2-3; 8 bases agree with TRBD1. CDR3 length: 14 residues. Germline CDR1 SGHRS, CDR2 YFSETQ. The V gene end was trimmed by 4 bases and the J gene end by 8 bases; junction bases not matched to a gene: 9. For the CDR3, the DNA is TGCGCCAGCAGCGCAGACGGGACAGGCAGTACGCAGTATTTT. Amino acid sequence: CASSADGTGSTQYF. Full variable domain (remainder filled in from reference TRBV5-1 and TRBJ2-3): KAGVTQTPRYLIKTRGQQVTLSCSPISGHRSVSWYQQTPGQGLQFLFEYFSETQRNKGNFPGRFSGRQFSNSRSEMNVSTLELGDSALYLCASSADGTGSTQYFGPGTRLTVL.

V usage is TRBV28 and J usage is TRBJ1-5; D is unresolved. The CDR3 has 17 residues. CDR1 and CDR2 (germline): MDHEN, SYDVKM. Deletions cut 3 bases from V and 3 bases from J, with 18 bases between. CDR3 DNA: TGTGCCAGCAGTTTTTTTCGAGGTTCCCTCCCCAATCAGCCCCAGCATTTT. This encodes CASSFFRGSLPNQPQHF. The variable domain in full, completed from reference TRBV28 and TRBJ1-5, reads DVKVTQSSRYLVKRTGEKVFLECVQDMDHENMFWYRQDPGLGLRLIYFSYDVKMKEKGDIPEGYSVSREKKERFSLILESASTNQTSMYLCASSFFRGSLPNQPQHFGDGTRLSIL.

The J gene is TRBJ2-7, the V gene TRBV6-1; 7 nucleotides line up with TRBD2. Germline V gene data show CDR1 as MNHNS and CDR2 as SASEGT. This CDR3 comprises 13 residues. Trimming took 6 bases from V and 2 from J; bases not matched to a gene: 4. Here the CDR3 reads CASRAGLTYEQYF. CDR3 nucleotide sequence: TGTGCCAGCAGAGCGGGACTTACCTACGAGCAGTACTTC.

V is TRBV9 and J is TRBJ1-1, with D perhaps matching TRBD1 (5 bases). The V end lost 0 bases, the J end lost 7 bases, and 13 bases lay between the germline ends. The germline V gene has CDR1 SGDLS and CDR2 YYNGEE. The CDR3 has 14 residues. CDR3 bases: TGTGCCAGCAGCGTAGGTATTTTGACAGTTGAAGCTTTCTTT. Translated, it gives CASSVGILTVEAFF. The full variable domain, with the rest looked up from reference TRBV9 and TRBJ1-1, is DSGVTQTPKHLITATGQRVTLRCSPRSGDLSVYWYQQSLDQGLQFLIQYYNGEERAKGNILERFSAQQFPDLHSELNLSSLELGDSALYFCASSVGILTVEAFFGQGTRLTVV.

This sequence joins TRBV10-2 and TRBJ2-3; 9 bases line up with TRBD2. Looked up from germline, CDR1 is WSHSY and CDR2 is SAAADI. This CDR3 contains 16 residues. Unmatched junction bases numbered 9, after V lost 2 bases and J lost 6 bases. The CDR3: CASSEPRAGGSDTQYF. DNA for the CDR3: TGCGCCAGCAGTGAGCCTCGAGCGGGAGGTTCGGATACGCAGTATTTT.

The chain combines TRBV6-1 with TRBJ1-5; 10 bases line up with TRBD1. The CDR3 has 15 residues. With 3 bases clipped from V and 2 bases from J, the junction kept 1 base outside the gene matches. Germline lookup yields CDR1 MNHNS and CDR2 SASEGT. CDR3 amino acids: CASSDGTGGNQPQHF. For the CDR3, the DNA is TGTGCCAGCAGTGACGGGACAGGGGGCAATCAGCCCCAGCATTTT.

The rearrangement links TRBV5-1 to TRBJ1-4, with 10 bases lining up with TRBD1. The trim removed 4 bases at V and 6 bases at J, leaving 6 bases unmatched. This CDR3 is 15 amino acids long. Germline CDR1 is SGHRS and CDR2 is YFSETQ. The CDR3, as DNA: TGCGCCAGCAGCCCAAGGACAGGGGGGGATGAAAAACTGTTTTTT. Translation: CASSPRTGGDEKLFF.

The V call is TRBV28, the J call TRBJ2-2; D may be TRBD1 (5 bases). V was shortened by 2 bases and J by 6 bases, with 16 bases between the two germline ends. CDR1 MDHEN and CDR2 SYDVKM come from the germline V gene. The CDR3 has 16 residues. DNA of the CDR3: TGTGCCAGCAGTTTAGTTAGGGGAATCGACCCCGGGGAGCTGTTTTTT. Residues: CASSLVRGIDPGELFF.

This chain uses TRBV6-1 with TRBJ2-7, with TRBD1 matching over 9 bases. The length of the CDR3 is 13 residues. Germline values: CDR1 MNHNS, CDR2 SASEGT. With V trimmed by 5 bases and J by 2 bases, 1 base remained unmatched. The CDR3 DNA follows: TGTGCCAGCAGTAGGGACAGGGCCTACGAGCAGTACTTC. As protein: CASSRDRAYEQYF.

The V call is TRBV28, the J call TRBJ2-3, with TRBD2 matching over 8 bases. CDR1 and CDR2 (germline): MDHEN, SYDVKM. Losses at the gene ends were 6 bases for V and 2 bases for J; bases not matched to a gene: 4. CDR3 length: 14 amino acids. The CDR3 sequence is CASSSAGVTDTQYF. The DNA of the CDR3 is TGTGCCAGCAGCTCAGCGGGGGTCACAGATACGCAGTATTTT.

This chain links TRBV30 with TRBJ1-1; the D is unclear. With 1 base removed from V and 4 bases from J, the gap between germline ends came to 7 bases. Germline lookup yields CDR1 GTSNPN and CDR2 SVGIG (reference sequence). The CDR3 sequence is 12 residues long. The CDR3 bases are TGTGCCTGGAGTGCACCCAGCACTGAAGCTTTCTTT. Protein: CAWSAPSTEAFF.

This clone was recorded a few times. The chain employs TRBV19 and TRBJ1-2, with 7 bases matching TRBD1. This CDR3 spans 15 amino acids. The germline gives CDR1 LNHDA, CDR2 SQIVND (reference sequence). V lost 6 bases, J lost 6 bases, and 13 bases stayed unmatched. CDR3 in amino acids: CASSVIETGWNGYTF. The CDR3 nucleotides read TGTGCCAGTAGCGTGATAGAGACAGGGTGGAATGGCTACACCTTC. The full variable domain, rest sourced from reference TRBV19 and TRBJ1-2, is DGGITQSPKYLFRKEGQNVTLSCEQNLNHDAMYWYRQDPGQGLRLIYYSQIVNDFQKGDIAEGYSVSREKKESFPLTVTSAQKNPTAFYLCASSVIETGWNGYTFGSGTRLTVV.

The rearrangement links TRBV9 to TRBJ1-1, with D perhaps TRBD1 (5 bases). V dropped 0 bases and J dropped 5 bases, with 20 bases sitting between them. The CDR3 is 17 residues long. Germline-derived CDR1 and CDR2 are SGDLS and YYNGEE. The CDR3: CASSVGVDSRTTTEAFF. The CDR3 DNA is TGTGCCAGCAGCGTAGGTGTAGACAGTCGAACGACGACTGAAGCTTTCTTT.

Here the CDR3 DNA reads TGTGCCAGCAGTGACGAGGCGGAAAGGGGGGGTGAAAAACTGTTTTTT. Amino acids: CASSDEAERGGEKLFF. The chain links TRBV6-4 to TRBJ1-4, with D possibly TRBD1 on 6 matching bases. CDR1 MRHNA and CDR2 SNTAGT come from the germline V gene. This CDR3 is 16 amino acids long. Between the trimmed V and J ends, which lost 2 bases and 7 bases, there was a span of 17 bases.